The 15 T cell receptor beta chains below all came from one sample that was sequenced in a study of post-analysis software for immune sequencing data. The antigens these receptors bind are not known. TCR beta libraries were prepared from cDNA with unique molecular identifiers. TCRdb reprocessed the PCR reads via MiXCR and lists one record per CDR3 protein. The table has about 460,000 distinct CDR3 sequences, roughly 45% seen once. Overall study results and limits: Roughly 5 TRBV segments occurring more often in patients than controls included TRBV5-6, TRBV5-1 and TRBV20-1.

The sample was blood. These receptor sequences come from a girl between 10 and 17 years old with multiple sclerosis.

V gene TRBV11-1 combines with J gene TRBJ2-1; D gene ambiguous. This CDR3 comprises 13 residues. V dropped 1 base and J dropped 5 bases, with 6 bases sitting between them. The germline gives CDR1 SGHAT, CDR2 FQDESV (reference sequence). CDR3 nucleotide sequence: TGTGCCAGCAGCTTAGTCATTGACAATGAGCAGTTCTTC. The encoded protein is CASSLVIDNEQFF.

Concerning this clonotype itself: Compared with germline, one end of the junction differs, possibly owing to a read error. This sequence joins TRBV27 and TRBJ2-3, with a weak D call TRBD1 (6 bases). Germline lookup yields CDR1 MNHEY and CDR2 SMNVEV (reference sequence). The CDR3 has 15 residues. CDR3 residues: CASSSHREGADAQYF. The CDR3 region has the DNA TGTGCCAGCAGTTCACACAGGGAAGGCGCAGATGCGCAGTATTTT.

V is TRBV10-3 and J is TRBJ2-7; 8 bases fit TRBD2. The germline V gene has CDR1 ENHRY and CDR2 SYGVKD. The V and J ends lost 10 bases and 2 bases, in that order; junction bases with no gene match: 7. There are 13 residues in the CDR3. As DNA, the CDR3 is TGTGCCAGCAGCGGGAGAGAACCCTACGAGCAGTACTTC. Translated: CASSGREPYEQYF.

This clonotype was recorded a few times. V is TRBV5-1 and J is TRBJ2-4, with no clear D. The DNA matches TRBJ2-5 better at its end, which makes the J call doubtful. This CDR3 comprises 15 residues. The germline V gene encodes CDR1 SGHRS and CDR2 YFSETQ. The CDR3 is CASSPELPNQETQYF. DNA for the CDR3: TGCGCCAGCAGCCCAGAACTGCCCAACCAAGAGACCCAGTACTTC.

The rearrangement links TRBV12-3 or TRBV12-4 to TRBJ2-7; 7 bases agree with TRBD1. Unmatched junction bases numbered 15, after V lost 3 bases and J lost 7 bases. The CDR3 contains 16 residues. The CDR3 sequence is CASSFTGRGSQSEQYF. CDR3 DNA: TGTGCCAGCAGTTTTACAGGCAGGGGGTCCCAAAGTGAGCAGTACTTC.

The table lists this clonotype with a count of one. CDR3 region: CASSLEQGWSSPQHF. DNA for the CDR3: TGCGCCAGCAGCTTGGAACAGGGGTGGAGTAGTCCCCAGCATTTT. This sequence joins TRBV5-1 and TRBJ1-5, with 7 bases matching TRBD1. CDR1 and CDR2 from the germline V gene are SGHRS and YFSETQ. CDR3 length equals 15 residues. J was trimmed by 10 bases and V by 0 bases; bases with no gene match: 10.

This chain links TRBV4-2 with TRBJ2-3, with 8 bases identical to TRBD1. With V trimmed by 0 bases and J by 2 bases, 1 base remained unmatched. Germline CDR1 and CDR2: LGHNA and YNFKEQ. CDR3 length: 15 amino acids. CDR3: CASSQEGQVTDTQYF. In DNA form, the CDR3 reads TGTGCCAGCAGCCAAGAGGGACAGGTCACAGATACGCAGTATTTT.

The chain recombines TRBV5-1 with TRBJ2-1, with D tentatively TRBD2 (5 bases). The CDR3 covers 15 residues. The V end was cut by 2 bases, the J end by 5 bases, with 14 bases between. CDR1 SGHRS and CDR2 YFSETQ come from the germline V gene. The CDR3 bases are TGCGCCAGCAGCTTCACGCAGACTATTAACAATGAGCAGTTCTTC. Amino acids: CASSFTQTINNEQFF. Based on the CDR3 plus reference TRBV5-1 and TRBJ2-1, the full variable domain is KAGVTQTPRYLIKTRGQQVTLSCSPISGHRSVSWYQQTPGQGLQFLFEYFSETQRNKGNFPGRFSGRQFSNSRSEMNVSTLELGDSALYLCASSFTQTINNEQFFGPGTRLTVL.

This chain uses TRBV7-2 with TRBJ2-5; tentative D call: TRBD1 (6 bases). This CDR3 region has 15 residues. Germline CDR1 is SGHTA and CDR2 is FQGNSA. V lost 6 bases, J lost 0 bases, and 14 bases lay in between. The CDR3 protein is CASRPGTLYQETQYF. The DNA for the CDR3 is TGTGCCAGCAGACCCGGGACACTATACCAAGAGACCCAGTACTTC.

This clonotype was counted at least ten times. The rearrangement links TRBV29-1 to TRBJ2-5; D is perhaps TRBD2 (6 bases). CDR3 length: 14 residues. V gave up 7 bases and J gave up 1 base, with 16 bases separating them. The germline V gene encodes CDR1 SQVTM and CDR2 ANQGSEA. DNA of the CDR3: TGCAGCGCGGGAGCGGAGGCGGGCCAAGAGACCCAGTACTTC. It codes for CSAGAEAGQETQYF.

This sequence joins TRBV12-3 or TRBV12-4 and TRBJ1-5; D gene uncertain. The CDR3 spans 13 residues. V lost 0 bases and J 6 bases, leaving 6 bases between the germline ends. Written as DNA, the CDR3 is TGTGCCAGCAGTTTAGCGTCAGCTCAGCCCCAGCATTTT. Translated: CASSLASAQPQHF.

This chain uses TRBV20-1 with TRBJ1-1; TRBD1 is a possible D gene (6 bases). CDR3 length: 15 amino acids. V lost 2 bases and J 7 bases, leaving 20 bases between the germline ends. Germline V gene data show CDR1 as DFQATT and CDR2 as SNEGSKA (reference sequence). The CDR3 sequence: CSARSEQGGGGEAFF. In DNA, the CDR3 is TGCAGTGCTAGATCTGAACAGGGTGGTGGGGGTGAAGCTTTCTTT.

The DNA of the CDR3 is TGTGCCACCGGGACTAGCGGGAGGGCCGGGGAGACCCAGTACTTC. It translates to CATGTSGRAGETQYF. J is TRBJ2-5 and V is TRBV28; 16 nucleotides line up with TRBD2. Germline V gives CDR1 MDHEN, CDR2 SYDVKM. The V segment lost 10 bases and the J segment 5 bases; nucleotides outside the gene matches: 7. This CDR3 is built from 15 residues.

This clonotype has just a few counts. V is TRBV7-9 and J is TRBJ2-1; no reliable D call. The germline V and J ends were trimmed by 1 base and 7 bases, with 17 bases remaining between them. Germline CDR1 reads SEHNR; CDR2 reads FQNEAQ (reference sequence). CDR3 length: 16 residues. The CDR3 DNA reads as TGTGCCAGCAGCTTAGTGGCACCCGCGGCCGGGAATGAGCAGTTCTTC. Translated, it gives CASSLVAPAAGNEQFF. The variable domain in full, completed from reference TRBV7-9 and TRBJ2-1, reads DTGVSQNPRHKITKRGQNVTFRCDPISEHNRLYWYRQTLGQGPEFLTYFQNEAQLEKSRLLSDRFSAERPKGSFSTLEIQRTEQGDSAMYLCASSLVAPAAGNEQFFGPGTRLTVL.

This clonotype has only a few counts. The V and J genes are TRBV29-1 and TRBJ1-2, with TRBD1 matching 8 bases. V was clipped by 4 bases and J by 3 bases; unmatched bases: 7. The germline V gene has CDR1 SQVTM and CDR2 ANQGSEA. The CDR3 contains 14 residues. The CDR3 bases are TGCAGCGTTGCAGGGGGCGGGGATGACTATGGCTACACCTTC. Its protein is CSVAGGGDDYGYTF.